This T cell receptor (beta chain) is drawn from a study of blood T cell repertoires in COVID-19. Trimming removed 7 bases from V and 4 bases from J; junction bases left unmatched: 7. CDR1 is SGHRS and CDR2 is YFSETQ in the germline V gene. This CDR3 region has 15 residues. TCRdb's copy holds only in-frame clones and misses some; the assay was immunoSEQ multiplex PCR. Of roughly 290,000 clones detected, around 81% appear once; the ten largest clones hold over 3.5%. Sequencing was performed on peripheral blood. This clonotype was sampled from a woman between 50 and 59 years old with active or convalescent COVID-19. The chain links TRBV5-1 to TRBJ2-1, with TRBD2 matching 11 bases. Written as DNA, the CDR3 is TGCGCCAGCGTTTCCGGGACTAGCGGATACAATGAGCAGTTCTTC. Its protein is CASVSGTSGYNEQFF.